The T cell receptor beta chain under discussion was sequenced for a study of shared clonotypes between healthy human individuals. Findings and caveats of the study: Sharing across a handful of donors was seen in 4% to 5% of naive CD4 clonotypes. Expectations were that clonotype sharing among donors would be affected by sequencing depth. A reduction in generation probabilities was seen for non-shared clonotypes relative to those shared by all four donors.

As regards this clone: Its antigen is unidentified.

CD45RO-negative cells were positively selected for CCR7, leaving out terminally differentiated effector memory CD45RA+ cells. Measured with immunoSEQ multiplex PCR; TCRdb has only the in-frame clones, and not every one. The sample includes about 820,000 clones, approximately 92% of them seen just once. This sequence originates from a man aged 25 to 40 in good health. Sequencing was done on a sample of naive CD8+ T cells sorted from blood.

The chain's CDR3 is CASSQGVRRQSRANVLTF. Here the CDR3 DNA reads TGTGCCAGCAGCCAGGGCGTGAGACGACAAAGTCGGGCCAACGTCCTGACTTTC. The V gene is TRBV7-2, the J gene TRBJ2-6, with D possibly TRBD1 on 5 matching bases. Trimming cost V 5 bases and J 5 bases, with 22 bases left between them. The germline V gene encodes CDR1 SGHTA and CDR2 FQGNSA. The CDR3 spans 18 residues.